The T cell receptor beta chain under discussion was sequenced for a study of blood T cell repertoires in COVID-19 (dated by TCRdb to about 2020). As for the study more broadly: Samples from collaborators originated in the United States, Italy and Spain and spanned both the acute and convalescent phases of COVID-19. The prospective study material was composed of cDNA or gDNA derived from T cells, B-cell-depleted T cells, or PBMCs. Subjects who had been exposed to COVID-19, were actively infected with it, or had recovered from it provided the deeply sampled blood TCRbeta repertoires that made up the dataset. The repertoires were released in a freely available public database meant as a resource for research on the immune response to SARS-CoV-2. The samples were drawn from the first 160 participants of the ongoing ImmuneRACE study and from more than 1,000 subjects provided by 6 global collaborators. A de-identified subject ID, COVID-19 status, age in years and sex were almost always included in the sample metadata. HLA class I and class II types, where available, came from metadata supplied by the sample provider rather than from assay-based typing.

Samples from volunteer blood donors who had recovered from COVID-19 were contributed by a second Seattle source. Collaborating institutions collected whole blood in K2EDTA tubes following their own protocols. For TCRbeta analysis, collaborator samples were shipped as frozen whole blood, as isolated PBMCs, or as DNA extracted from either sample type. The paper as a whole reports these results and caveats: How much clinical and demographic metadata was included differed by source and by participant, and the metadata was provided uncurated.

TCRbeta CDR3 regions were amplified from genomic DNA using the immunoSEQ Assay, a bias-controlled multiplex PCR. In the authors' own workflow: The number of nucleated cells in each sample was estimated by amplification of reference gene primers within the assay. To quantify the absolute abundance of each unique TCRbeta CDR3 rearrangement, sequence reads were collapsed and filtered. Productive Simpson clonality was computed per sample as the square root of Simpson's diversity index over productive rearrangements. The clones in this table, taken by TCRdb from immuneACCESS, are in-frame only. Not every clone is retained; where verified, under half of the shortfall comes from an unresolved V gene, and the cause of the rest is unknown. That table gives V, J and clone size, and the DNA gave D and trimming. The sample data list around 200,000 clones, and approximately 87% of these were observed just once. The ten largest clones add up to 5.5% to 8% of the sample.

The germline ends are 5 bases apart after V is trimmed by 2 bases and J by 0 bases. The CDR1 and CDR2 encoded by the germline V gene (reference sequence) are GTSNPN and SVGIG. The CDR3 runs 12 amino acids, cysteine and phenylalanine included. Just CDR3 DNA is preserved here, 36 bases in frame from base 1. This clone has a single count. Its antigen remains undetermined. The record has no base qualities; no much larger clone is one base away. The sequenced sample consisted of peripheral blood. This sequence uses TRBV30 and TRBJ2-7; no confident D gene assignment can be made. This receptor was identified in a man aged 55 to 70 who had recovered from COVID-19. The DNA reads TGTGCCTGGAGTCCGGGCTCCTACGAGCAGTACTTC. It is translated as CAWSPGSYEQYF.